The clone carrying this T cell receptor (beta chain) has only a few counts. Its cognate antigen is unknown. V lost 2 bases, J lost 0 bases, and 8 bases lay in between. This CDR3 region has 14 residues. Per the germline V gene, CDR1 is SGHTA and CDR2 is FQGNSA. The data were obtained in a study of CD8+ T cells in alopecia areata. Points from the study as a whole: Possibly because of HLA-related factors, TCR sharing was less clear across patients than in mice. Clonality was higher in lesional than normal scalp, especially in alopecia totalis/universalis.

Alopecia areata patients gave lesional scalp punch biopsies and peripheral blood samples. It was from PBMCs that CD4+ and CD8+ T cells were sorted. Isolated RNA was reverse transcribed into cDNA used as the sequencing template. The protocol was immunoSEQ multiplex PCR, while the TCRdb copy is restricted to in-frame clones and leaves out a portion. Of 110,000 to 150,000 clones listed, approximately 51% are singletons. The sample here was CD4+ T cells sorted from blood, taken at week 0. This clonotype originated in a human donor with alopecia areata. V and J are TRBV7-2 and TRBJ2-7; D may be TRBD1 (6 bases). CDR3 residues: CASSLQGLSYEQYF. The DNA for the CDR3 is TGTGCCAGCAGCTTACAGGGGCTCTCCTACGAGCAGTACTTC. The full variable domain, its missing parts supplied by reference TRBV7-2 and TRBJ2-7, is GAGVSQSPSNKVTEKGKDVELRCDPISGHTALYWYRQSLGQGLEFLIYFQGNSAPDKSGLPSDRFSAERTGGSVSTLTIQRTQQEDSAVYLCASSLQGLSYEQYFGPGTRLTVT.